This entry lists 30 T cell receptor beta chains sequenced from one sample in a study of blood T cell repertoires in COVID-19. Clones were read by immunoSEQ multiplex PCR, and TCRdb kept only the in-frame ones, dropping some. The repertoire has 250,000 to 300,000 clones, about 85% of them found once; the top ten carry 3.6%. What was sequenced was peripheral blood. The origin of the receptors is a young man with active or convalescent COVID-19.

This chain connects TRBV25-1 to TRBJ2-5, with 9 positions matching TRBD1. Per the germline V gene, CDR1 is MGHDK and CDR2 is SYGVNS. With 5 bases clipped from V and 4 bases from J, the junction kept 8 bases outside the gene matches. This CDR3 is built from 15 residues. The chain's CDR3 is CASSNNPGQGETQYF. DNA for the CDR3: TGTGCCAGCAGTAACAACCCGGGACAGGGAGAGACCCAGTACTTC.

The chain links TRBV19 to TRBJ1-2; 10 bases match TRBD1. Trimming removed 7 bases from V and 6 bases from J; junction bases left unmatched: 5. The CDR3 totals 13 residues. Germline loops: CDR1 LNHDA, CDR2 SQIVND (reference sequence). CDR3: CASIRGTGDGYTF. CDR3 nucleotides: TGTGCCAGTATAAGAGGGACAGGGGATGGCTACACCTTC.

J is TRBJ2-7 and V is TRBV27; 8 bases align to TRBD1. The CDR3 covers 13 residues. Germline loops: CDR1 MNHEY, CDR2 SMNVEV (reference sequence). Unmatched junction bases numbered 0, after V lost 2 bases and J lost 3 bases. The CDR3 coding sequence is TGTGCCAGCAGTTTAGACAGGGGCTACGAGCAGTACTTC. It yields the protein CASSLDRGYEQYF.

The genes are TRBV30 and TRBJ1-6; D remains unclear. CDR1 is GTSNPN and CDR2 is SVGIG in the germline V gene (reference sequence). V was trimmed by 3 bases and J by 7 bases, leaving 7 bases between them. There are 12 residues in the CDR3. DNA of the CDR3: TGTGCCTGGAGCCCCGGGAATTCACCCCTCCACTTT. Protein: CAWSPGNSPLHF.

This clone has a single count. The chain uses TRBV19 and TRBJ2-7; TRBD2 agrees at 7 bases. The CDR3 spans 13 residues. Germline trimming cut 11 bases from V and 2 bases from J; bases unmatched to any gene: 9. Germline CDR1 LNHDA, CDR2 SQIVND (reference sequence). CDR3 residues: CASSAGRAYEQYF. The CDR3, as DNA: TGTGCCTCCTCAGCGGGAAGAGCCTACGAGCAGTACTTC.

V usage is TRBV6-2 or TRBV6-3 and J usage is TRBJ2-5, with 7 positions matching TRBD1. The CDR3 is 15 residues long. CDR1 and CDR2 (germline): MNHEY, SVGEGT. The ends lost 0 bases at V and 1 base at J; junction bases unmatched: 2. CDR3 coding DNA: TGTGCCAGCAGTTACTCGAACAGGGGCCAAGAGACCCAGTACTTC. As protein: CASSYSNRGQETQYF.

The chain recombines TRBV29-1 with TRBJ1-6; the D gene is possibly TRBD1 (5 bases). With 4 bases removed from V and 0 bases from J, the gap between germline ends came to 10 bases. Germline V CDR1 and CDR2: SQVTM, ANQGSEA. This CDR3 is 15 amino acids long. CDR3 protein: CSVGEGLSYNSPLHF. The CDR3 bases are TGCAGCGTTGGGGAGGGACTCTCCTATAATTCACCCCTCCACTTT.

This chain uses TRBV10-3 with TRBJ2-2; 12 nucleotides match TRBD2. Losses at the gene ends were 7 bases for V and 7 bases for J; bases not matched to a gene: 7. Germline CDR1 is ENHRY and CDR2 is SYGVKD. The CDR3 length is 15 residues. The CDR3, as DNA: TGTGCCATCAATAGACTAGCGGGAGCAGGCGGGGAGCTGTTTTTT. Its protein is CAINRLAGAGGELFF.

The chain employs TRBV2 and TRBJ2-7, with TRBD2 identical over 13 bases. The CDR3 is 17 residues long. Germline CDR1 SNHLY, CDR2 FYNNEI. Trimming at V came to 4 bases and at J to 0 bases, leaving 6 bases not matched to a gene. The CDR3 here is CASSGTSGGDSSYEQYF. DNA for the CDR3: TGTGCCAGCAGTGGGACTAGCGGGGGTGATAGCTCCTACGAGCAGTACTTC.

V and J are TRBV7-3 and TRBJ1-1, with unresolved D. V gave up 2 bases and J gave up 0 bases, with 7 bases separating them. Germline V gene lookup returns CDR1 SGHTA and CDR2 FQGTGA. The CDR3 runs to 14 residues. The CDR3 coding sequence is TGTGCCAGCAGCTTATTAGCGTTGAACACTGAAGCTTTCTTT. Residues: CASSLLALNTEAFF.

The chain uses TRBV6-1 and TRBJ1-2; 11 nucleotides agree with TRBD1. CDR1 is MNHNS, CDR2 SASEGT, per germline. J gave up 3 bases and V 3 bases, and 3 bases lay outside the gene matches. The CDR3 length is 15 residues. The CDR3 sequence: CASSDRTGGDYGYTF. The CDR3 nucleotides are TGTGCCAGCAGTGATCGGACAGGGGGCGACTATGGCTACACCTTC.

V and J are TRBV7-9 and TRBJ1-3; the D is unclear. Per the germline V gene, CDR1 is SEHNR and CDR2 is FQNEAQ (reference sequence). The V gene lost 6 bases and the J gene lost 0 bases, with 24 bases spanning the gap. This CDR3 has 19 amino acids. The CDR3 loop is CASSPYSRHTAYSGNTIYF. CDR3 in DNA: TGTGCCAGCAGTCCCTATAGTCGCCACACAGCTTACTCTGGAAACACCATATATTTT. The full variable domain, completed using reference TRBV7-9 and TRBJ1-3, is DTGVSQNPRHKITKRGQNVTFRCDPISEHNRLYWYRQTLGQGPEFLTYFQNEAQLEKSRLLSDRFSAERPKGSFSTLEIQRTEQGDSAMYLCASSPYSRHTAYSGNTIYFGEGSWLTVV.

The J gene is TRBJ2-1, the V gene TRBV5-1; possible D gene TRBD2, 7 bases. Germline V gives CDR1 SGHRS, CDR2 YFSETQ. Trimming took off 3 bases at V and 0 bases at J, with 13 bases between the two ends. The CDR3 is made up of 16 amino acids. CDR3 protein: CASSWGGGNSYNEQFF. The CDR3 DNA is TGCGCCAGCAGCTGGGGGGGCGGGAACTCCTACAATGAGCAGTTCTTC.

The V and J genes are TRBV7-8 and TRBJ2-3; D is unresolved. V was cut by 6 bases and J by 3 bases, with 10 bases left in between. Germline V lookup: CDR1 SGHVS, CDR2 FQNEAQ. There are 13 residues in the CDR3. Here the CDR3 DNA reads TGTGCCAGCAGTAGTCTGACAACAGATACGCAGTATTTT. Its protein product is CASSSLTTDTQYF.

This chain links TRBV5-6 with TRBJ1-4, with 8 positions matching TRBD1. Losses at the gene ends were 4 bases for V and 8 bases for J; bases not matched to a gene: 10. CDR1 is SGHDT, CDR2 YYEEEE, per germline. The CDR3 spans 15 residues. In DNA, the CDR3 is TGTGCCAGCAGCCTCGGGACAGGAGGATGGGAAAAACTGTTTTTT. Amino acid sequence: CASSLGTGGWEKLFF.

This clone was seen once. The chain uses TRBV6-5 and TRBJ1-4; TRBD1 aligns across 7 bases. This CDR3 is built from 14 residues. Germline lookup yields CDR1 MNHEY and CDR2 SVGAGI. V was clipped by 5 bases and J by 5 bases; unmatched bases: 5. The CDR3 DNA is TGTGCCAGCAGTCGGACAGGACTAAATGAAAAACTGTTTTTT. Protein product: CASSRTGLNEKLFF.

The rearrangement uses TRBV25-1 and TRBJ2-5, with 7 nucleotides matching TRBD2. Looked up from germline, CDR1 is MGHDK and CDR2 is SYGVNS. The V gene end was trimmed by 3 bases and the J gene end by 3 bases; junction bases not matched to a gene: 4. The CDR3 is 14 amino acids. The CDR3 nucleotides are TGTGCCAGCAGTGAGGTCCTAGCGGAAGAGACCCAGTACTTC. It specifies CASSEVLAEETQYF.

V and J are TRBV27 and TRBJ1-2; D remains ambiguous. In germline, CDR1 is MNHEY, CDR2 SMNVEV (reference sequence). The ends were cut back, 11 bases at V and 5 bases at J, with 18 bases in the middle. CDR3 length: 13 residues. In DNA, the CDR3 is TGTGCCGCTCGGGGTAGCGACAAGTATGGCTACACCTTC. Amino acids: CAARGSDKYGYTF.

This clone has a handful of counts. CDR3 nucleotides: TGTGCCAGCAGCTTGTCTAGCACAGATACGCAGTATTTT. Protein product: CASSLSSTDTQYF. The chain recombines TRBV5-4 with TRBJ2-3; D is uncertain. The CDR3 sequence is 13 residues long. The V end lost 1 base, the J end lost 0 bases, and 3 bases lay between the germline ends. CDR1 is SGHNT and CDR2 is YYREEE in the germline V gene (reference sequence).

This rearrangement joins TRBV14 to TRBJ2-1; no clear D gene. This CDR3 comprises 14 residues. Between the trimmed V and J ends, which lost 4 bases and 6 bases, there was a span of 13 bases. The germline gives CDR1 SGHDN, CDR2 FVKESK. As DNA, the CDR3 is TGTGCCAGCAGCCCCGTTATCCAGGCCAATGAGCAGTTCTTC. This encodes CASSPVIQANEQFF.

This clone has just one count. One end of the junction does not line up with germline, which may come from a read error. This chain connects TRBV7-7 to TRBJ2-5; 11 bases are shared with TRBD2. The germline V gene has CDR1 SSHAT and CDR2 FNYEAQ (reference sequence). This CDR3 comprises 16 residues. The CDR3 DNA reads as TGTGCTAGCAGCCTAGGACTAGCGGGTATTAAAGAGACCCAGTACTTC. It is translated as CASSLGLAGIKETQYF.

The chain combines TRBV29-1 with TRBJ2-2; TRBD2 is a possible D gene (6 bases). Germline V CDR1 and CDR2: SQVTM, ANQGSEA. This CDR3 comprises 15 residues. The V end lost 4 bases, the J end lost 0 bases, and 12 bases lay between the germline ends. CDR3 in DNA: TGCAGCGTTGTTCCGGGCGGGACGAACACCGGGGAGCTGTTTTTT. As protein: CSVVPGGTNTGELFF.

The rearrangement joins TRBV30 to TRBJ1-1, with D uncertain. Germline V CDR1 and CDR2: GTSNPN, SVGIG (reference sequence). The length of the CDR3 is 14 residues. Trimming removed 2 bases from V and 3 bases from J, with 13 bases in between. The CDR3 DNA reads TGTGCCTGGAGTACGCTCCGGGTCCACACTGAAGCTTTCTTT. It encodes CAWSTLRVHTEAFF. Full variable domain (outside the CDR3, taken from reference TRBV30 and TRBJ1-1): SQTIHQWPATLVQPVGSPLSLECTVEGTSNPNLYWYRQAAGRGLQLLFYSVGIGQISSEVPQNLSASRPQDRQFILSSKKLLLSDSGFYLCAWSTLRVHTEAFFGQGTRLTVV.

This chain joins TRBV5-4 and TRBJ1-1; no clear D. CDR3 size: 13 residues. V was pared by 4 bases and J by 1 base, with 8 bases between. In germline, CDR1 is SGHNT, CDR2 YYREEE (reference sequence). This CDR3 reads CASSRRGNTEAFF. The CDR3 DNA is TGTGCCAGCAGCAGACGGGGGAACACTGAAGCTTTCTTT.

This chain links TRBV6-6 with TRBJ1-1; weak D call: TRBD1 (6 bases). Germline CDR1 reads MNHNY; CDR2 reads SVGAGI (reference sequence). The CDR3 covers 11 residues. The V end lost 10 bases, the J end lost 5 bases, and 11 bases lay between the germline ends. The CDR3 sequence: CATGVGTEAFF. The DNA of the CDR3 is TGTGCCACAGGGGTCGGGACTGAAGCTTTCTTT.

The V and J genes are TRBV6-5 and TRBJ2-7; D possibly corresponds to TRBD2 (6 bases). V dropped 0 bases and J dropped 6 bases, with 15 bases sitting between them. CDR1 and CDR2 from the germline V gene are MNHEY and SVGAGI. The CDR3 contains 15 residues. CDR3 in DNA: TGTGCCAGCAGTTACTCGCCGGGGACTGTGGTCGAGCAGTACTTC. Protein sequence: CASSYSPGTVVEQYF.

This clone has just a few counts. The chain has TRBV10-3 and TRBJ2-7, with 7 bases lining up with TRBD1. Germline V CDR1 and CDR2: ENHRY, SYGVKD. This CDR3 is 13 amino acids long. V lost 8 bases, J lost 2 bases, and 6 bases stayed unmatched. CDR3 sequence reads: CAIGTEVPYEQYF. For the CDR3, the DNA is TGTGCCATCGGGACAGAAGTACCCTACGAGCAGTACTTC.

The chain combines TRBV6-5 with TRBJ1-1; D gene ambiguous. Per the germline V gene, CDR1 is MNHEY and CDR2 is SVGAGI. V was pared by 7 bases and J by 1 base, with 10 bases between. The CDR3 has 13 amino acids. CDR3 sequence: CASTRTRNTEAFF. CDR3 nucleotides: TGTGCCAGCACCCGAACAAGGAACACTGAAGCTTTCTTT.

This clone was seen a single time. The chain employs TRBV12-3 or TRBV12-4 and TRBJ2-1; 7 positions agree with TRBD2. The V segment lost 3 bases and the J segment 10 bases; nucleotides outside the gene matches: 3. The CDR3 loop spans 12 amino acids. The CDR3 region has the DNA TGTGCCAGCAGTTTTGGGGGAGGGGAGCAGTTCTTC. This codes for CASSFGGGEQFF.

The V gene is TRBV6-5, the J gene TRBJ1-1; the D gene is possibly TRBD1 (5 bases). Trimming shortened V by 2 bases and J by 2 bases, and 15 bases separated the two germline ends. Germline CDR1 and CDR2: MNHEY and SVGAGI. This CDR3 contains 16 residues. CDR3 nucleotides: TGTGCCAGCAGTTACACCTTCAGGACAATTAACACTGAAGCTTTCTTT. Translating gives CASSYTFRTINTEAFF.